This T cell receptor beta chain was identified in a study of CD8+ T cells in alopecia areata. Study-level points and caveats: Scalp samples also contribute reads from the resident alphabeta T cells found in normal skin. Unlike in mice, where it was clearer, TCR sharing across patients was less clear, possibly HLA-related.

In each case, RNA was isolated and then reverse transcribed into cDNA as the sequencing template. The data were produced by immunoSEQ multiplex PCR, yet TCRdb's version contains in-frame clones alone and is incomplete. The sample shows 150,000 to 200,000 clones, around 60% of them seen only once. Remarks on this clone: Its specificity is not known.

The CDR3 spans 16 residues. CDR1 is MNHNS, CDR2 SASEGT, per germline. Trimming cost V 4 bases and J 0 bases; bases outside gene matches: 4. The chain couples TRBV6-1 to TRBJ1-5; 9 nucleotides match TRBD1. The sample consisted of CD4+ T cells sorted from blood, taken at week 0. This TCR came from a human donor with alopecia areata. CDR3 coding DNA: TGTGCCAGCAGTGGGGACAGGGTTGGTAGCAATCAGCCCCAGCATTTT. Its translation is CASSGDRVGSNQPQHF.